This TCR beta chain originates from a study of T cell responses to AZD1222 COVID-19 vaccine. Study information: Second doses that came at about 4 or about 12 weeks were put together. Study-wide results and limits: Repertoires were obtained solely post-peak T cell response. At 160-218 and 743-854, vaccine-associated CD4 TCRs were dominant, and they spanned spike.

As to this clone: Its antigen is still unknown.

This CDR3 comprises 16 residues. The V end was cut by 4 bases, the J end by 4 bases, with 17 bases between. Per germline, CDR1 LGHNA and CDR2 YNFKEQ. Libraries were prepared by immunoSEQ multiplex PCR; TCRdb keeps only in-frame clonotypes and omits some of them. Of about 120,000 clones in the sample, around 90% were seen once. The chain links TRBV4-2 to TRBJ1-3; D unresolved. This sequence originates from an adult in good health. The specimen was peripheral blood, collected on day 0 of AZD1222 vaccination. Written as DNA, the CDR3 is TGTGCCAGCAGCCGATTCTCTGTCCGGGAGGGAAACACCATATATTTT. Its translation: CASSRFSVREGNTIYF.